The 23 T cell receptor beta chains given below trace back to one sample, sequenced in a study of blood T cells in healthy people across ages. The second PCR ran about 6 to 11 cycles with a sample-barcoded 5' primer and J-beta primers. Via MiXCR, TCRdb re-called the 5' RACE reads, giving one row per CDR3 protein. The data hold around 1,900,000 distinct CDR3 sequences, with about 39% observed a single time. Sequenced: blood. These receptors originate from a human donor in good health.

The rearrangement uses TRBV6-5 and TRBJ2-3; no clear D. Germline assignment: CDR1 MNHEY and CDR2 SVGAGI. The CDR3 runs 14 residues. Between the trimmed V and J ends, which lost 6 bases and 2 bases, there was a span of 12 bases. The CDR3: CASSTPGHTDTQYF. The CDR3 bases are TGTGCCAGCAGCACCCCCGGGCACACAGATACGCAGTATTTT.

The V call is TRBV7-2, the J call TRBJ1-5; 7 bases map to TRBD1. There are 14 residues in the CDR3. V dropped 5 bases and J dropped 5; count of bases not matched to a gene: 6. In germline, CDR1 is SGHTA, CDR2 FQGNSA. CDR3 sequence (DNA): TGTGCCAGCAGCCCCCAGGGGGAGTATCAGCCCCAGCATTTT. This sequence encodes CASSPQGEYQPQHF.

The chain has TRBV5-8 and TRBJ1-6, with D possibly matching TRBD1 (6 bases). CDR3 length: 15 amino acids. The V gene lost 2 bases and the J gene lost 9 bases, with 15 bases spanning the gap. The germline gives CDR1 SGHTS, CDR2 YDEGEE. Here the CDR3 DNA reads TGTGCCAGCAGCTTCTACGGGGGGCAGATTTCACCCCTCCACTTT. This codes for CASSFYGGQISPLHF.

In this sample, this clonotype turned up a few times. This chain links TRBV6-5 with TRBJ1-1, with D perhaps TRBD1 (5 bases). The germline V gene has CDR1 MNHEY and CDR2 SVGAGI. The CDR3 runs 12 residues. The ends were cut back, 6 bases at V and 9 bases at J, with 14 bases in the middle. The CDR3 DNA reads as TGTGCCAGCAGCTACACCAGGGACCAAGCTTTCTTT. Translated: CASSYTRDQAFF.

The rearrangement joins TRBV7-9 to TRBJ2-7, with D possibly TRBD1 on 5 matching bases. TRBJ2-5 matches the DNA end more closely, so the J call is doubtful. This CDR3 is 13 amino acids long. The germline V gene encodes CDR1 SEHNR and CDR2 FQNEAQ (reference sequence). The CDR3 nucleotides read TGTGCCAGCACCGATGGGCAGGGAGAGACCCAGTACTTC. Translating gives CASTDGQGETQYF.

The sample holds many counts of this clonotype. The chain carries TRBV5-1 and TRBJ2-7; D is unclear. Germline CDR1 is SGHRS and CDR2 is YFSETQ. Deletions cut 3 bases from V and 5 bases from J, with 12 bases between. The CDR3 is 13 residues long. As DNA, the CDR3 is TGCGCCAGCAGCTCACGGGTCTCGGACGAGCAGTACTTC. It codes for CASSSRVSDEQYF. Full variable domain (rest looked up from reference TRBV5-1 and TRBJ2-7): KAGVTQTPRYLIKTRGQQVTLSCSPISGHRSVSWYQQTPGQGLQFLFEYFSETQRNKGNFPGRFSGRQFSNSRSEMNVSTLELGDSALYLCASSSRVSDEQYFGPGTRLTVT.

The chain employs TRBV6-1 and TRBJ2-4, with 9 bases identical to TRBD1. This CDR3 is built from 16 residues. Germline CDR1 reads MNHNS; CDR2 reads SASEGT. The junction had 7 bases not matched to a gene; V was cut back by 3 bases and J by 4 bases. The DNA for the CDR3 is TGTGCCAGCAGTGATGGGACAGGGAGGATAAAAAACATTCAGTACTTC. Translation gives CASSDGTGRIKNIQYF.

The chain uses TRBV6-5 and TRBJ1-2, with no clear D. V was pared by 4 bases and J by 5 bases, with 11 bases between. Germline-derived CDR1 and CDR2 are MNHEY and SVGAGI. The CDR3 runs 13 residues. The CDR3 coding sequence is TGTGCCAGCAGTTCTCTCCCCCTTTATGGCTACACCTTC. Its translation is CASSSLPLYGYTF.

This clonotype was seen ten or more times. This rearrangement joins TRBV6-2 or TRBV6-3 to TRBJ2-5; TRBD2 agrees at 10 bases. The CDR3 consists of 16 residues. CDR1 is MNHEY, CDR2 SVGEGT, per germline. V was pared by 6 bases and J by 3 bases, with 10 bases of the junction left unmatched. CDR3: CASRDFKRGGKETQYF. The CDR3 DNA sequence: TGTGCCAGCAGAGATTTTAAGCGGGGGGGGAAAGAGACCCAGTACTTC.

This clonotype has just a few counts. This chain uses TRBV4-2 with TRBJ2-2, with TRBD1 identical over 11 bases. The germline V gene has CDR1 LGHNA and CDR2 YNFKEQ. This CDR3 comprises 17 residues. With 3 bases clipped from V and 4 bases from J, the junction kept 7 bases outside the gene matches. CDR3 sequence: CASSQQGTGGSTGELFF. The CDR3 DNA reads TGTGCCAGCAGCCAGCAAGGGACAGGGGGTTCCACCGGGGAGCTGTTTTTT.

The chain joins TRBV27 to TRBJ2-1, with D possibly called TRBD1 or TRBD2 (6 bases each). CDR1 is MNHEY, CDR2 SMNVEV, per germline (reference sequence). Trimming shortened V by 6 bases and J by 7 bases, and 16 bases separated the two germline ends. This CDR3 is built from 14 residues. CDR3 DNA: TGTGCCAGCAGCCTGAGGGGGGTGGTGAATGAGCAGTTCTTC. Protein product: CASSLRGVVNEQFF.

V and J are TRBV24-1 and TRBJ2-1; D may be TRBD1 (5 bases). The germline V gene encodes CDR1 KGHDR and CDR2 SFDVKD. The CDR3 is 15 amino acids. V lost 1 base to trimming and J lost 5 bases, with 11 bases between them. CDR3 protein: CATSDFTGVHNEQFF. DNA of the CDR3: TGTGCCACCAGTGATTTCACAGGAGTACACAATGAGCAGTTCTTC.

This chain joins TRBV29-1 and TRBJ1-3; the D is unclear. The V end was cut by 7 bases, the J end by 0 bases, with 7 bases between. Per germline, CDR1 SQVTM and CDR2 ANQGSEA. The CDR3 runs to 12 residues. The CDR3 DNA sequence: TGCAGCGGGTGGAACTCTGGAAACACCATATATTTT. It codes for CSGWNSGNTIYF.

This clonotype was found a few times. The chain employs TRBV20-1 and TRBJ1-5; D might be TRBD1 (6 bases). CDR3 length: 14 amino acids. Germline V gives CDR1 DFQATT, CDR2 SNEGSKA (reference sequence). Trimming removed 4 bases at V and 3 bases at J, with 13 bases between. DNA of the CDR3: TGCAGTGCTATCCACGGACAGCTCAATCAGCCCCAGCATTTT. Its translation is CSAIHGQLNQPQHF.

V is TRBV20-1 and J is TRBJ2-7; D not certain. Germline lookup yields CDR1 DFQATT and CDR2 SNEGSKA (reference sequence). With 5 bases removed from V and 0 bases from J, the gap between germline ends came to 11 bases. The CDR3 totals 13 residues. The CDR3 nucleotides are TGCAGTGCTCGGGCCTTCACCTCCTACGAGCAGTACTTC. This codes for CSARAFTSYEQYF.

The chain combines TRBV6-2 or TRBV6-3 with TRBJ1-2, with D perhaps matching TRBD1 (5 bases). CDR1 is MNHEY and CDR2 is SVGEGT in the germline V gene. V gave up 2 bases and J gave up 8 bases, with 21 bases separating them. This CDR3 has 16 residues. The CDR3 sequence: CASSYHAPVGGRGYTF. CDR3 in DNA: TGTGCCAGCAGTTACCACGCACCAGTCGGGGGTCGGGGCTACACCTTC.

This sequence joins TRBV12-3 or TRBV12-4 and TRBJ2-3; D is tentatively TRBD1 or TRBD2 (5 bases each). Between the trimmed V and J ends, which lost 5 bases and 0 bases, there was a span of 18 bases. The CDR3 sequence is 17 residues long. In nucleotides, the CDR3 is TGTGCCAGCAGTCGGGGCTTCCTCTTAAGGAGCACAGATACGCAGTATTTT. It codes for CASSRGFLLRSTDTQYF.

This clonotype was picked up a small number of times. The J gene is TRBJ2-7, the V gene TRBV20-1, with TRBD2 matching 8 bases. V dropped 3 bases and J dropped 4; count of bases not matched to a gene: 17. CDR3 length: 17 amino acids. Germline V CDR1 and CDR2: DFQATT, SNEGSKA (reference sequence). CDR3 protein: CSASLFRGGLNNYEQYF. CDR3 sequence (DNA): TGCAGTGCTAGTCTTTTTCGGGGGGGCCTGAATAATTACGAGCAGTACTTC.

This clonotype was counted once. The chain has TRBV29-1 and TRBJ2-1, with 9 positions matching TRBD2. The closer fit of TRBJ2-7 to the DNA end suggests the J call may be wrong. This CDR3 contains 21 residues. Per the germline V gene, CDR1 is SQVTM and CDR2 is ANQGSEA. This CDR3 is CSVEGVRQRGGDSSSYNEQYF. The CDR3 region has the DNA TGCAGCGTTGAAGGGGTCCGTCAGCGCGGGGGGGATTCGAGCTCCTACAATGAGCAGTACTTC.

The J gene is TRBJ2-1, the V gene TRBV24-1; perhaps TRBD2 as D (5 bases). Germline V lookup: CDR1 KGHDR, CDR2 SFDVKD. The CDR3 loop spans 15 amino acids. V shed 0 bases and J shed 6 bases, with 11 bases lying between them. In DNA form, the CDR3 reads TGTGCCACCAGTGATTTGGGGCTAGCCAGCAATGAGCAGTTCTTC. It is translated as CATSDLGLASNEQFF.

The V and J genes are TRBV28 and TRBJ2-5; D gene unclear. Between the trimmed V and J ends, which lost 2 bases and 0 bases, there was a span of 7 bases. CDR1 MDHEN and CDR2 SYDVKM come from the germline V gene. CDR3 length: 14 amino acids. CDR3: CASSLVGHQETQYF. CDR3 sequence (DNA): TGTGCCAGCAGTTTAGTCGGGCACCAAGAGACCCAGTACTTC.

This clonotype was found a few times. At one end the junction does not follow the germline gene, possibly because of a read error. The chain has TRBV6-2 or TRBV6-3 and TRBJ2-4; no reliable D call. The CDR3 runs to 15 residues. CDR1 and CDR2 (germline): MNHEY, SVGEGT. This CDR3 reads CTSSPHVEDGNIQYF. CDR3 coding DNA: TGTACCAGCAGCCCGCACGTTGAGGACGGGAACATTCAGTACTTC.

This chain uses TRBV11-2 with TRBJ1-1, with D possibly matching TRBD1 (6 bases). V dropped 3 bases and J dropped 3 bases, with 11 bases sitting between them. The CDR3 spans 14 residues. The germline V gene has CDR1 SGHAT and CDR2 FQNNGV. CDR3 loop: CASSFEGVDTEAFF. The CDR3, as DNA: TGTGCCAGCAGCTTCGAGGGGGTCGACACTGAAGCTTTCTTT. The whole variable domain, filled in from reference TRBV11-2 and TRBJ1-1, reads EAGVAQSPRYKIIEKRQSVAFWCNPISGHATLYWYQQILGQGPKLLIQFQNNGVVDDSQLPKDRFSAERLKGVDSTLKIQPAKLEDSAVYLCASSFEGVDTEAFFGQGTRLTVV.